One sample yielded the 29 T cell receptor beta chains listed below, sequenced in a study of blood T cell repertoires in COVID-19. The table came from immunoSEQ multiplex PCR; TCRdb's copy has only in-frame clones and leaves some out. The data contain about 190,000 clones, around 83% of them seen just once; the ten biggest clones take up around 2.9%. The sequenced sample was PBMCs or T cells enriched from blood (not recorded which). The source of these receptors is a woman aged 30 to 39 who had been exposed to COVID-19.

V gene TRBV19 combines with J gene TRBJ2-3; 7 nucleotides agree with TRBD2. Per germline, CDR1 LNHDA and CDR2 SQIVND (reference sequence). The CDR3 has 14 residues. Germline trimming cut 7 bases from V and 2 bases from J; bases unmatched to any gene: 6. The CDR3 here is CASKAGVATDTQYF. The CDR3 DNA is TGTGCCAGTAAGGCGGGGGTCGCCACAGATACGCAGTATTTT.

The chain uses TRBV5-4 and TRBJ1-6; the D gene is possibly TRBD1 (5 bases). The CDR3 sequence is 14 residues long. The ends were cut back, 0 bases at V and 10 bases at J, with 11 bases in the middle. Per germline, CDR1 SGHNT and CDR2 YYREEE (reference sequence). The CDR3 sequence: CASSLDGGESPLHF. DNA for the CDR3: TGTGCCAGCAGCTTGGACGGGGGAGAGTCACCCCTCCACTTT.

The genes are TRBV6-2 or TRBV6-3 and TRBJ1-1, with D hard to call. V lost 4 bases and J 2 bases, leaving 17 bases between the germline ends. The germline V gene encodes CDR1 MNHEY and CDR2 SVGEGT. The CDR3 extends over 16 amino acids. The CDR3 coding sequence is TGTGCCAGCAGTTTTAAATTTCGGCGGGAAAACACTGAAGCTTTCTTT. It specifies CASSFKFRRENTEAFF.

This rearrangement joins TRBV6-5 to TRBJ1-2; the D is unclear. The CDR3 runs to 16 residues. CDR1 is MNHEY, CDR2 SVGAGI, per germline. Deletions cut 0 bases from V and 0 bases from J, with 11 bases between. CDR3 amino acids: CASSYSSGEANYGYTF. The CDR3 nucleotides are TGTGCCAGCAGTTACTCGAGTGGTGAAGCTAACTATGGCTACACCTTC.

This clone appeared once. V gene TRBV4-3 combines with J gene TRBJ2-3, with 9 bases identical to TRBD2. The J segment lost 2 bases and the V segment lost 0 bases, leaving 12 bases of the junction unmatched. CDR1 is LGHNA and CDR2 is YSLEER in the germline V gene. The CDR3 extends over 19 amino acids. The CDR3 loop is CASSQDRGGGAFSTDTQYF. For the CDR3, the DNA is TGCGCCAGCAGCCAAGATCGGGGCGGGGGGGCCTTTTCCACAGATACGCAGTATTTT.

The V and J genes are TRBV3-1 (or the pseudogene TRBV3-2) and TRBJ2-1; D gene ambiguous. V was trimmed by 0 bases and J by 15 bases, leaving 18 bases between them. CDR3 length equals 14 residues. Germline CDR1 and CDR2: LGHDT and YNNKEL (reference sequence). CDR3 sequence reads: CASSQEIGASRPFF. CDR3 DNA: TGTGCCAGCAGCCAAGAAATAGGAGCAAGTAGGCCGTTCTTC.

The chain is built from TRBV10-3 and TRBJ1-4; TRBD1 might be the D (6 bases). This CDR3 has 12 residues. Germline V CDR1 and CDR2: ENHRY, SYGVKD. V gave up 9 bases and J gave up 5 bases, with 10 bases separating them. This chain's CDR3 is CAIGQKNEKLFF. For the CDR3, the DNA is TGTGCCATAGGACAGAAAAATGAAAAACTGTTTTTT.

The chain links TRBV3-1 (or the pseudogene TRBV3-2) to TRBJ2-7, with D maybe TRBD1 (6 bases). V was trimmed by 1 base and J by 4 bases, leaving 14 bases between them. The germline V gene encodes CDR1 LGHDT and CDR2 YNNKEL (reference sequence). This CDR3 comprises 15 residues. The CDR3: CASSQAGEKGYEQYF. The CDR3 nucleotides read TGTGCCAGCAGCCAAGCAGGGGAGAAGGGTTACGAGCAGTACTTC.

In nucleotides, the CDR3 is TGTGCCAGCAGCTTAGTCCAAATGACTGAAGCTTTCTTT. Amino acid sequence: CASSLVQMTEAFF. The rearrangement joins TRBV11-2 to TRBJ1-1; no firm D call. Germline V gives CDR1 SGHAT, CDR2 FQNNGV. V was pared by 1 base and J by 5 bases, with 8 bases between. There are 13 residues in the CDR3. The whole variable domain, remainder taken from reference TRBV11-2 and TRBJ1-1, is EAGVAQSPRYKIIEKRQSVAFWCNPISGHATLYWYQQILGQGPKLLIQFQNNGVVDDSQLPKDRFSAERLKGVDSTLKIQPAKLEDSAVYLCASSLVQMTEAFFGQGTRLTVV.

This sequence joins TRBV10-3 and TRBJ2-3; D is perhaps TRBD2 (6 bases). The CDR3 length is 14 residues. Trimming removed 11 bases from V and 4 bases from J, with 19 bases in between. Germline V gene data show CDR1 as ENHRY and CDR2 as SYGVKD. The CDR3 DNA sequence: TGTGCCGTCCGGGACTCCGAGGTAGCAGATACGCAGTATTTT. Its translation is CAVRDSEVADTQYF.

This clone was recorded a few times. CDR3 amino acids: CAKTNRGNSYEQYF. CDR3 nucleotide sequence: TGCGCCAAGACCAACAGGGGGAATTCCTACGAGCAGTACTTC. The chain links TRBV5-1 to TRBJ2-7; TRBD1 agrees at 8 bases. CDR1 is SGHRS and CDR2 is YFSETQ in the germline V gene. This CDR3 comprises 14 residues. The junction had 9 bases not matched to a gene; V was cut back by 9 bases and J by 1 base.

The J gene is TRBJ2-7, the V gene TRBV12-3 or TRBV12-4; TRBD2 might be the D (5 bases). V was clipped by 6 bases and J by 7 bases, with 16 bases between them. The CDR3 is 13 amino acids. The CDR3 reads CASSLQTSGEQYF. DNA of the CDR3: TGTGCCAGCAGCCTTCAGACCTCGGGGGAGCAGTACTTC.

CDR3 DNA: TGTGCCAGCAGCTTAGTAGCAGGGGGGATAGGCGAGCAGTACTTC. Its protein product is CASSLVAGGIGEQYF. This rearrangement joins TRBV11-2 to TRBJ2-7; maybe TRBD1 (7 bases). This CDR3 spans 15 amino acids. Between the trimmed V and J ends, which lost 1 base and 6 bases, there was a span of 16 bases. The germline CDR1 and CDR2 sequences are SGHAT and FQNNGV.

The chain recombines TRBV4-1 with TRBJ2-6; 7 bases fit TRBD2. V lost 4 bases to trimming and J lost 2 bases; unmatched junction nucleotides: 11. CDR3 length: 18 amino acids. The germline gives CDR1 MGHRA, CDR2 YSYEKL. CDR3 coding DNA: TGCGCCAGCAGCCCCGGCGGGGGTATTTTAGCTGGGGCCAACGTCCTGACTTTC. It encodes CASSPGGGILAGANVLTF.

This chain links TRBV10-1 with TRBJ1-3, with 9 bases identical to TRBD1. CDR3 length equals 16 residues. Trimming removed 4 bases from V and 2 bases from J; junction bases left unmatched: 6. CDR1 and CDR2 (germline): WNHNN, SYGVQD (reference sequence). CDR3 bases: TGCGCCAGCAGTGCCGGGACAGGGTCCGCTGGAAACACCATATATTTT. It codes for CASSAGTGSAGNTIYF.

V is TRBV12-3 or TRBV12-4 and J is TRBJ1-1; D is undetermined. This CDR3 spans 13 amino acids. Trimming took off 2 bases at V and 8 bases at J, with 12 bases between the two ends. The DNA of the CDR3 is TGTGCCAGCAGTTTAAGCTTTGGAGGCGAAGCTTTCTTT. Its translation: CASSLSFGGEAFF.

V and J are TRBV7-2 and TRBJ1-4; 7 bases align to TRBD1. V dropped 5 bases and J dropped 4; count of bases not matched to a gene: 4. The CDR3 contains 14 residues. The germline CDR1 and CDR2 sequences are SGHTA and FQGNSA. The chain's CDR3 is CASSRDRYNEKLFF. CDR3 sequence (DNA): TGTGCCAGCAGCCGGGACAGATATAATGAAAAACTGTTTTTT.

The rearrangement uses TRBV2 and TRBJ1-5; 7 bases are a match to TRBD1. J was trimmed by 5 bases and V by 5 bases; bases with no gene match: 6. The CDR3 covers 14 residues. The germline V gene has CDR1 SNHLY and CDR2 FYNNEI. The CDR3 region is CASSNNRGDQPQHF. CDR3 nucleotide sequence: TGTGCCAGCAGTAACAACAGGGGTGATCAGCCCCAGCATTTT. Combining the CDR3 with reference TRBV2 and TRBJ1-5 gives the whole variable domain EPEVTQTPSHQVTQMGQEVILRCVPISNHLYFYWYRQILGQKVEFLVSFYNNEISEKSEIFDDQFSVERPDGSNFTLKIRSTKLEDSAMYFCASSNNRGDQPQHFGDGTRLSIL.

The genes are TRBV4-3 and TRBJ1-5, with D perhaps TRBD1 (5 bases). Germline CDR1 LGHNA, CDR2 YSLEER. V lost 0 bases to trimming and J lost 5 bases, with 11 bases between them. This CDR3 is 15 amino acids long. The CDR3 protein is CASSQDRGLHQPQHF. The CDR3 DNA sequence: TGCGCCAGCAGCCAAGATCGGGGGTTGCATCAGCCCCAGCATTTT.

The V and J genes are TRBV3-1 (or the pseudogene TRBV3-2) and TRBJ2-1; TRBD1 agrees at 9 bases. Trimming at V came to 7 bases and at J to 3 bases, leaving 7 bases not matched to a gene. CDR3 length: 15 amino acids. Looked up from germline, CDR1 is LGHDT and CDR2 is YNNKEL (reference sequence). CDR3 amino acids: CASTHRTGDYNEQFF. CDR3 DNA: TGTGCCAGCACCCATAGGACAGGGGACTACAATGAGCAGTTCTTC.

This chain joins TRBV7-9 and TRBJ2-5; D might be TRBD1 (5 bases). This CDR3 region has 15 residues. Trimming pared 2 bases from V and 5 bases from J, leaving 15 bases between. Germline values: CDR1 SEHNR, CDR2 FQNEAQ (reference sequence). The CDR3 is CASSLFPAGWETQYF. For the CDR3, the DNA is TGTGCCAGCAGCTTATTCCCAGCAGGGTGGGAGACCCAGTACTTC.

The genes are TRBV4-2 and TRBJ1-2; D is possibly TRBD1 (5 bases). CDR3 length equals 15 residues. The germline V gene has CDR1 LGHNA and CDR2 YNFKEQ. The V end lost 1 base, the J end lost 4 bases, and 13 bases lay between the germline ends. CDR3 in amino acids: CASSQGTGERYGYTF. CDR3 nucleotides: TGTGCCAGCAGCCAAGGCACAGGAGAACGCTATGGCTACACCTTC.

The chain employs TRBV6-1 and TRBJ2-7; 9 positions agree with TRBD2. The germline gives CDR1 MNHNS, CDR2 SASEGT. V dropped 0 bases and J dropped 6; count of bases not matched to a gene: 3. The CDR3 is 14 residues long. The CDR3 DNA is TGTGCCAGCAGTGAAGCCGGGACTAGCCTCGAGCAGTACTTC. Its protein product is CASSEAGTSLEQYF.

The chain employs TRBV5-1 and TRBJ2-1, with 12 nucleotides matching TRBD2. Germline CDR1 is SGHRS and CDR2 is YFSETQ. V dropped 0 bases and J dropped 5; count of bases not matched to a gene: 0. This CDR3 contains 15 residues. The chain's CDR3 is CASSLGLAGDNEQFF. Here the CDR3 DNA reads TGCGCCAGCAGCTTGGGACTAGCGGGGGACAATGAGCAGTTCTTC.

This clone is a singleton in its sample. This chain links TRBV18 with TRBJ2-7; D possibly corresponds to TRBD2 (6 bases). Trimming took 3 bases from V and 1 from J, leaving 13 bases between them. CDR1 and CDR2 (germline): KGHSH, LQKENI. The CDR3 is 15 residues long. The CDR3 region is CASSPFRDSSYEQYF. In DNA, the CDR3 is TGTGCCAGCTCACCTTTCCGGGACTCATCCTACGAGCAGTACTTC. The full variable domain, with the rest looked up from reference TRBV18 and TRBJ2-7, is NAGVMQNPRHLVRRRGQEARLRCSPMKGHSHVYWYRQLPEEGLKFMVYLQKENIIDESGMPKERFSAEFPKEGPSILRIQQVVRGDSAAYFCASSPFRDSSYEQYFGPGTRLTVT.

This sequence joins TRBV6-5 and TRBJ2-7; 9 bases are shared with TRBD1. CDR3 length: 13 amino acids. Germline CDR1 is MNHEY and CDR2 is SVGAGI. Trimming removed 8 bases from V and 4 bases from J; junction bases left unmatched: 6. CDR3 sequence reads: CASVGTGKYEQYF. The CDR3, as DNA: TGTGCCAGCGTAGGGACAGGGAAATACGAGCAGTACTTC.

This rearrangement joins TRBV18 to TRBJ1-2; D remains unclear. The length of the CDR3 is 14 residues. Trimming left V 6 bases short and J 4 bases short, with 15 bases between. From germline, CDR1 is KGHSH and CDR2 LQKENI. The CDR3 loop is CASSFGPAIYGYTF. CDR3 coding DNA: TGTGCCAGCTCGTTCGGTCCCGCGATCTATGGCTACACCTTC.

CDR3 residues: CASSVGGSGGANIQYF. The CDR3 coding sequence is TGTGCCAGCAGCGTAGGAGGTAGCGGGGGGGCAAACATTCAGTACTTC. The chain links TRBV9 to TRBJ2-4, with 11 nucleotides matching TRBD2. Trimming removed 0 bases from V and 6 bases from J; junction bases left unmatched: 5. The CDR3 totals 16 residues. Germline values: CDR1 SGDLS, CDR2 YYNGEE.

The V and J genes are TRBV28 and TRBJ1-1; weak D call: TRBD1 (6 bases). V was pared by 11 bases and J by 5 bases, with 15 bases between. The CDR3 covers 12 residues. Germline CDR1 is MDHEN and CDR2 is SYDVKM. CDR3 sequence reads: CAGGQGKTEAFF. As DNA, the CDR3 is TGTGCCGGCGGCCAGGGGAAGACTGAAGCTTTCTTT.